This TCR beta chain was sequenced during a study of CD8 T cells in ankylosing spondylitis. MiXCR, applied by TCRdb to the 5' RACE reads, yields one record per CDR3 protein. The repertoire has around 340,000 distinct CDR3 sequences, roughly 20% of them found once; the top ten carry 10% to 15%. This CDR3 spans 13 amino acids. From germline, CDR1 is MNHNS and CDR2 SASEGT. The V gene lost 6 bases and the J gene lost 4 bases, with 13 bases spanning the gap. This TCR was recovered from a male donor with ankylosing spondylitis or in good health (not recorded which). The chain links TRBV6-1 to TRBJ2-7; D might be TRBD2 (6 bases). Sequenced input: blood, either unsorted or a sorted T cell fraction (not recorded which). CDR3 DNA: TGTGCCAGCAGCCGCTCTGGAGGGTACGAGCAGTACTTC. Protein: CASSRSGGYEQYF.